These T cell receptor beta chains were read from a single sample in a study of PD-L1 blockade in urothelial cancer. This table comes from immunoSEQ multiplex PCR, and its TCRdb copy is limited to in-frame clones, with some not included. The table includes about 29,000 clones, around 87% detected once. The sequencing used PBMCs, collected around atezolizumab (anti-PD-L1) treatment. The receptors come from a man aged 50-59 years with urothelial cancer. Both conserved end residues are part of each CDR3. The order of the fields is J gene, V gene, clone size, D gene, CDR3 DNA, CDR3 protein. D genes are given only for firm matches. Clone sizes are given selectively: once, few, many, or a class where the clone is expanded.

>TRBJ2-3|TRBV4-2|NA|NA
TGTGCCAGCAACCACCAGGGAACAGATACGCAGTATTTT
CASNHQGTDTQYF
>TRBJ2-1|TRBV5-8|NA|TRBD2
TGTGCCAGCAGCTCTGGCGGACTAGCGGGGGCTAGCTCCTACAATGAGCAGTTCTTC
CASSSGGLAGASSYNEQFF
>TRBJ2-1|TRBV7-3|NA|TRBD1
TGTGCCAGCAGCCGGACAGGGCAGGGGTCCAATGAGCAGTTCTTC
CASSRTGQGSNEQFF
>TRBJ2-1|TRBV28|NA|NA
TGTGCCAGCAGTTTCAAACTCCTCAATGAGCAGTTCTTC
CASSFKLLNEQFF
>TRBJ2-1|TRBV7-8|NA|TRBD2
TGTGCCAGCAGCTTAGCGCGAATTCGAGCGGGGGTCTGGTTCTTC
CASSLARIRAGVWFF
>TRBJ2-7|TRBV11-3|NA|TRBD1
TGTGCCAGCAGCAAGGGACAGGGGGCTTACGAGCAGTACTTC
CASSKGQGAYEQYF
>TRBJ2-2|TRBV9|NA|NA
TGTGCCAGCAGCGTATCAGGGAAGAACACCGGGGAGCTGTTTTTT
CASSVSGKNTGELFF
>TRBJ1-2|TRBV6-6|NA|NA
TGTGCCAGCAGTTACTCCGGGTCCTATGGCTACACCTTC
CASSYSGSYGYTF
>TRBJ1-2|TRBV6-1|NA|TRBD1
TGTGCCAGCAGTGACAGGGGGCGCGGCTATGGCTACACCTTC
CASSDRGRGYGYTF
>TRBJ2-3|TRBV5-4|NA|NA
TGTGCCAGCAGCCTGGACGGACAGTTTAGCACAGATACGCAGTATTTT
CASSLDGQFSTDTQYF
>TRBJ1-1|TRBV4-1|NA|NA
TGCGCCAGCAGCCAAGATCGAGGGCCAGCTTTCTTT
CASSQDRGPAFF
>TRBJ2-7|TRBV6-1|NA|NA
TGTGCCAGCAGATACAGTGGGGGGATTTACGAGCAGTACTTC
CASRYSGGIYEQYF
>TRBJ2-1|TRBV7-6|NA|NA
TGTGCCAGCAGCTGGTCCTCGCGGCAGTTCTTC
CASSWSSRQFF
>TRBJ2-7|TRBV7-9|few|TRBD1
TGTGCCAGCAGCTTAGTGGTGACAGGGGGCTCCTACGAGCAGTACTTC
CASSLVVTGGSYEQYF
>TRBJ2-1|TRBV11-2|NA|TRBD1
TGTGCCAGCAGCCGACAGGGGGCGCGGAATGAGCAGTTCTTC
CASSRQGARNEQFF
>TRBJ2-7|TRBV19|NA|TRBD1
TGTGCCAGTAGTCCGACAGGGGGATTTGGCGAGCAGTACTTC
CASSPTGGFGEQYF
>TRBJ2-7|TRBV11-2|NA|TRBD2
TGTGCCAGCAGCCCTCGGGGGACTAGCGGCTACGAGCAGTACTTC
CASSPRGTSGYEQYF
>TRBJ1-1|TRBV7-9|NA|NA
TGTGCCAGCAGCTTAGCCTATAGGAACACTGAAGCTTTCTTT
CASSLAYRNTEAFF
>TRBJ2-1|TRBV5-1|NA|TRBD2
TGCGCCAGCACCGATGGCGGGGGATCCTACAATGAGCAGTTCTTC
CASTDGGGSYNEQFF
>TRBJ2-3|TRBV9|NA|TRBD2
TGTGCCAGCAGCGGGGGACTATCCACAGATACGCAGTATTTT
CASSGGLSTDTQYF
>TRBJ2-3|TRBV19|NA|NA
TGTGCCAGTAGTCCAAGGGGCGCTAGCACAGATACGCAGTATTTT
CASSPRGASTDTQYF
>TRBJ2-3|TRBV5-6|NA|TRBD2
TGTGCCAGCAGCTGGGACTACCCGAACACAGATACGCAGTATTTT
CASSWDYPNTDTQYF
>TRBJ2-7|TRBV19|NA|TRBD1
TGTGCCAGTTCCGGGACAGGGGTGTACGAGCAGTACTTC
CASSGTGVYEQYF
>TRBJ1-1|TRBV27|once|NA
TGTGCCAGCAGTTTATCGCTTGCTCCCGGAGGGACTGAAGCTTTCTTT
CASSLSLAPGGTEAFF
>TRBJ2-2|TRBV19|few|NA
TGTGCCAGTAGTATACGGTCGGGAGTCCCCGGGGAGCTGTTTTTT
CASSIRSGVPGELFF
>TRBJ2-5|TRBV27|NA|TRBD2
TGTGCCAGCAGTGTACTAGCGGCAGGGGAGACCCAGTACTTC
CASSVLAAGETQYF
>TRBJ1-2|TRBV19|NA|NA
TGTGCCACCTCGGGGGTCTATGGCTACACCTTC
CATSGVYGYTF
>TRBJ2-1|TRBV11-3|NA|TRBD2
TGTGCCAGCAGCTCCTCGCGGGAGCCCCACAATGAGCAGTTCTTC
CASSSSREPHNEQFF
>TRBJ1-1|TRBV21-1|NA|NA
TGTGCCAGCAGCAAAGTGAAGGACTTTGGTACACCCACTGAAGCTTTCTTT
CASSKVKDFGTPTEAFF